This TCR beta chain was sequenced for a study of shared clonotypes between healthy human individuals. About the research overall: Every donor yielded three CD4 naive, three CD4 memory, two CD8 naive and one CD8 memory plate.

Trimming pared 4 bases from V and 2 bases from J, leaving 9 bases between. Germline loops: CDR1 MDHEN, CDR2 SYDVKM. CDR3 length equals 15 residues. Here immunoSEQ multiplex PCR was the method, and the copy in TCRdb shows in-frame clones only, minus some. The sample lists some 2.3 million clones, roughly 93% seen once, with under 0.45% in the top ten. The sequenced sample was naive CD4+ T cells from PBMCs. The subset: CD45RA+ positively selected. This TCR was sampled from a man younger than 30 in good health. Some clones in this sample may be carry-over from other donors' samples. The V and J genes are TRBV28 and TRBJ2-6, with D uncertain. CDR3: CASSSQVPGANVLTF. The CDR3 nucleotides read TGTGCCAGCAGTTCCCAGGTACCTGGGGCCAACGTCCTGACTTTC.